The sample holds a few counts of the clone carrying this TCR beta chain. Its antigen remains unknown. Germline V gene sequence: CDR1 SGHRS, CDR2 YFSETQ. CDR3 length: 13 amino acids. The V end lost 1 base, the J end lost 6 bases, and 8 bases lay between the germline ends. During its preparation, the TCRbeta library received unique molecular identifiers. MiXCR, applied by TCRdb to the PCR reads, yields one record per CDR3 protein. The sample shows about 210,000 distinct CDR3 sequences, around a sixth of them seen only once. The data are from a study of T-cell reconstitution after alpha-beta-depleted transplantation in children. Study results and limitations: The study reportedly traced alpha-beta T cells about two months after transplant to several hundred expanded graft clones.

This sequence was found in a male patient between 2 and 10 years old who had a stem cell transplant for acute lymphoblastic leukemia, so the T cells may come from the graft donor. The V call is TRBV5-1, the J call TRBJ2-1; the D is unclear. This material consisted of PBMCs, mostly from graft donor cells, taken 360 days after TCRalphabeta/CD19-depleted stem cell transplant. CDR3: CASSLLFGNEQFF. CDR3 DNA: TGCGCCAGCAGCTTGCTCTTCGGCAATGAGCAGTTCTTC.